The 9 T cell receptor beta chains presented below share a single source sample, sequenced in a study of blood T cell repertoires in COVID-19 (dated by TCRdb to 2020 to 2022). The library was produced with the immunoSEQ multiplex PCR assay. This is the immuneACCESS table as TCRdb keeps it, with only in-frame sequences that have V and J called. A part of the clones is gone; compared with another copy, unresolved V genes explain less than half, and the rest is unexplained. Recorded for this sample are tens of thousands of clones; under 95% of them occurred a single time. Jointly, the top ten make up less than 5% of the sample. The sequencing input was peripheral blood. Receptors originate from a woman aged 45-59 years in a cohort sampled during active COVID-19.

The chain couples TRBV5-1 to TRBJ2-6; D may be TRBD1 (5 bases). The CDR3 is 14 amino acids. The V and J ends lost 2 bases and 8 bases respectively, with 11 bases between them. Looked up from germline, CDR1 is SGHRS and CDR2 is YFSETQ. The CDR3 sequence: CASSFMTDPNVLTF. In DNA form, the CDR3 reads TGCGCCAGCAGCTTCATGACAGATCCCAACGTCCTGACTTTC.

The rearrangement links TRBV3-1 (or the pseudogene TRBV3-2) to TRBJ1-1; D perhaps matches TRBD1 (5 bases). Trimming pared 4 bases from V and 4 bases from J, leaving 10 bases between. The germline CDR1 and CDR2 sequences are LGHDT and YNNKEL (reference sequence). The CDR3 runs 13 residues. The chain's CDR3 is CASSPGRGTEAFF. The CDR3 region has the DNA TGTGCCAGCAGCCCCGGGAGGGGCACTGAAGCTTTCTTT.

The chain combines TRBV12-3 or TRBV12-4 with TRBJ1-6; no firm D call. The V and J ends lost 4 bases and 6 bases respectively, with 7 bases between them. The CDR3 is made up of 13 amino acids. The CDR3 DNA reads as TGTGCCAGCAGTTCATCCAGTAATTCACCCCTCCACTTT. Its translation is CASSSSSNSPLHF.

V is TRBV19 and J is TRBJ2-3; 7 nucleotides line up with TRBD1. CDR1 LNHDA and CDR2 SQIVND come from the germline V gene (reference sequence). The CDR3 is 14 amino acids. After removal of 5 bases from V and 1 base from J, the junction contained 3 bases not matched to a gene. The CDR3 protein is CASSRGQGTDTQYF. The CDR3 DNA is TGTGCCAGTAGTCGCGGACAGGGCACAGATACGCAGTATTTT.

The CDR3 DNA is TGTGCCAGCGGCAATCAGGGCACTGAAGCTTTCTTT. Translating it yields CASGNQGTEAFF. The gene calls are TRBV3-1 (or the pseudogene TRBV3-2) and TRBJ1-1; a weak D match, TRBD1 (5 bases). Trimming removed 8 bases from V and 4 bases from J, with 11 bases in between. This CDR3 spans 12 amino acids. Per the germline V gene, CDR1 is LGHDT and CDR2 is YNNKEL (reference sequence).

CDR3: CSARLGGNTEAFF. Here the CDR3 DNA reads TGCAGCGCTCGACTAGGTGGGAACACTGAAGCTTTCTTT. This sequence joins TRBV29-1 and TRBJ1-1; D not certain. The germline V gene encodes CDR1 SQVTM and CDR2 ANQGSEA. V was pared by 7 bases and J by 1 base, with 13 bases between. The CDR3 consists of 13 residues.

The chain is built from TRBV7-2 and TRBJ2-3, with TRBD2 matching over 8 bases. The germline V gene encodes CDR1 SGHTA and CDR2 FQGNSA. The CDR3 spans 16 residues. V was clipped by 1 base and J by 2 bases; unmatched bases: 5. Written as DNA, the CDR3 is TGTGCCAGCAGCTTAGGAACTAGCGGAGACACAGATACGCAGTATTTT. This gives the protein CASSLGTSGDTDTQYF.

The chain carries TRBV29-1 and TRBJ2-7; 11 bases are a match to TRBD2. V dropped 5 bases and J dropped 6; count of bases not matched to a gene: 12. The CDR3 spans 15 residues. Per germline, CDR1 SQVTM and CDR2 ANQGSEA. DNA of the CDR3: TGCAGCGTTCAGATACTAGCGGGAGAAAAAATCGAGCAGTACTTC. Amino acids: CSVQILAGEKIEQYF.

The J gene is TRBJ1-1, the V gene TRBV5-6, with D possibly matching TRBD1 (6 bases). CDR1 is SGHDT and CDR2 is YYEEEE in the germline V gene. V lost 4 bases and J 0 bases, leaving 19 bases between the germline ends. The CDR3 covers 17 residues. In nucleotides, the CDR3 is TGTGCCAGCAGCCGAATAGGAACAGGGAAGATGAACACTGAAGCTTTCTTT. Protein sequence: CASSRIGTGKMNTEAFF.